The 13 T cell receptor beta chains below all came from one sample that was sequenced in a study of cytomegalovirus exposure and HLA in healthy donors. The PCR had 60 Vbeta and 13 Jbeta primers. The repertoire was sequenced with immunoSEQ multiplex PCR; TCRdb's copy has only in-frame clones and lacks some. Its clone listing holds 200,000 or so clones. Sequenced sample: PBMCs. These receptors were obtained from a boy between 10 and 17 years old in good health and CMV-seronegative.

The chain links TRBV6-1 to TRBJ2-7; 8 bases agree with TRBD1. V lost 2 bases and J lost 4; bases outside the gene matches: 1. The length of the CDR3 is 13 residues. Germline CDR1 reads MNHNS; CDR2 reads SASEGT. As DNA, the CDR3 is TGTGCCAGCAGTGAAAACAGGGGGTACGAGCAGTACTTC. Its translation: CASSENRGYEQYF.

The chain couples TRBV2 to TRBJ2-1; TRBD2 matches 11 bases. Per the germline V gene, CDR1 is SNHLY and CDR2 is FYNNEI. The CDR3 runs 16 residues. With 1 base clipped from V and 2 bases from J, the junction kept 1 base outside the gene matches. This CDR3 reads CASSEELAGAYNEQFF. CDR3 bases: TGTGCCAGCAGTGAAGAACTAGCGGGGGCCTACAATGAGCAGTTCTTC.

This chain joins TRBV5-1 and TRBJ2-7; D ambiguous. Trimming removed 0 bases at V and 0 bases at J, with 7 bases between. Per germline, CDR1 SGHRS and CDR2 YFSETQ. The CDR3 is 14 amino acids. CDR3 residues: CASSLASSSYEQYF. In nucleotides, the CDR3 is TGCGCCAGCAGCTTGGCCTCTAGCTCCTACGAGCAGTACTTC.

The chain couples TRBV4-1 to TRBJ2-2, with D tentatively TRBD2 (6 bases). The CDR3 consists of 17 residues. Germline V gene lookup returns CDR1 MGHRA and CDR2 YSYEKL. The V end was cut by 3 bases, the J end by 5 bases, with 19 bases between. The CDR3 DNA follows: TGCGCCAGCAGCCAGGCCACTAGCTCTTCTACAACCGGGGAGCTGTTTTTT. Protein sequence: CASSQATSSSTTGELFF.

J is TRBJ1-5 and V is TRBV5-1; 7 bases fit TRBD1. The CDR3 totals 15 residues. Germline assignment: CDR1 SGHRS and CDR2 YFSETQ. V lost 3 bases to trimming and J lost 9 bases; unmatched junction nucleotides: 12. This chain's CDR3 is CASSSLQGPPRPQHF. The CDR3 DNA follows: TGCGCCAGCAGCTCTTTACAGGGGCCTCCGCGGCCCCAGCATTTT.

V and J are TRBV7-6 and TRBJ2-3; D not resolved. Trimming removed 4 bases at V and 4 bases at J, with 6 bases between. The length of the CDR3 is 12 residues. Germline loops: CDR1 SGHVS, CDR2 FNYEAQ. In nucleotides, the CDR3 is TGTGCCAGCAGCTCCTTAGCAGATACGCAGTATTTT. Its protein is CASSSLADTQYF.

The J gene is TRBJ1-4, the V gene TRBV11-2; 7 nucleotides line up with TRBD1. V dropped 6 bases and J dropped 2; count of bases not matched to a gene: 6. The CDR3 totals 15 residues. Germline lookup yields CDR1 SGHAT and CDR2 FQNNGV. CDR3: CASRHRGWTNEKLFF. In nucleotides, the CDR3 is TGTGCCAGCAGACACAGGGGATGGACTAATGAAAAACTGTTTTTT.

The rearrangement joins TRBV7-8 to TRBJ1-1; no clear D. This CDR3 is 16 amino acids long. The germline CDR1 and CDR2 sequences are SGHVS and FQNEAQ. Trimming stripped 4 bases from V and 0 bases from J, with 15 bases between. CDR3 nucleotides: TGTGCCAGCAGCTCCGACACCCCGAAGGTGAACACTGAAGCTTTCTTT. Its translation: CASSSDTPKVNTEAFF. Full variable domain (missing parts from reference TRBV7-8 and TRBJ1-1): GAGVSQSPRYKVAKRGQDVALRCDPISGHVSLFWYQQALGQGPEFLTYFQNEAQLDKSGLPSDRFFAERPEGSVSTLKIQRTQQEDSAVYLCASSSDTPKVNTEAFFGQGTRLTVV.

The rearrangement links TRBV7-9 to TRBJ2-5; 8 bases line up with TRBD1. Germline CDR1 reads SEHNR; CDR2 reads FQNEAQ (reference sequence). V lost 2 bases, J lost 14 bases, and 13 bases stayed unmatched. This CDR3 has 14 residues. The CDR3 coding sequence is TGTGCCAGCAGCTTAACCTATACCGGGACAGGCTCATACTTC. Amino acids: CASSLTYTGTGSYF.

The chain uses TRBV27 and TRBJ2-5, with 7 bases aligning to TRBD1. V gave up 8 bases and J gave up 3 bases; unmatched junction bases: 9. Germline V CDR1 and CDR2: MNHEY, SMNVEV (reference sequence). The CDR3 covers 14 residues. CDR3 in amino acids: CASRMTGLEETQYF. The CDR3 DNA follows: TGTGCCAGCCGGATGACAGGGTTGGAAGAGACCCAGTACTTC.

V is TRBV7-9 and J is TRBJ1-2; 10 nucleotides match TRBD1. Germline V gives CDR1 SEHNR, CDR2 FQNEAQ (reference sequence). CDR3 size: 15 residues. The ends lost 5 bases at V and 6 bases at J; junction bases unmatched: 9. CDR3 region: CASSPVTGGENGYTF. The CDR3 DNA reads TGTGCCAGCAGCCCAGTGACAGGGGGCGAAAATGGCTACACCTTC.

This sequence joins TRBV13 and TRBJ1-1; D gene ambiguous. The CDR3 consists of 12 residues. Germline V gives CDR1 PRHDT, CDR2 FYEKMQ (reference sequence). Trimming pared 5 bases from V and 11 bases from J, leaving 15 bases between. CDR3 protein: CASSLQIREAFF. The CDR3 DNA is TGTGCCAGCAGCCTTCAGATCCGGGAGGCTTTCTTT.

CDR3 amino acids: CANLLQGDRGYGYTF. DNA of the CDR3: TGTGCCAACCTCCTTCAAGGGGACAGGGGCTATGGCTACACCTTC. This chain uses TRBV5-8 with TRBJ1-2; 10 nucleotides match TRBD1. The CDR3 length is 15 residues. Trimming at V came to 9 bases and at J to 4 bases, leaving 12 bases not matched to a gene. Germline assignment: CDR1 SGHTS and CDR2 YDEGEE.